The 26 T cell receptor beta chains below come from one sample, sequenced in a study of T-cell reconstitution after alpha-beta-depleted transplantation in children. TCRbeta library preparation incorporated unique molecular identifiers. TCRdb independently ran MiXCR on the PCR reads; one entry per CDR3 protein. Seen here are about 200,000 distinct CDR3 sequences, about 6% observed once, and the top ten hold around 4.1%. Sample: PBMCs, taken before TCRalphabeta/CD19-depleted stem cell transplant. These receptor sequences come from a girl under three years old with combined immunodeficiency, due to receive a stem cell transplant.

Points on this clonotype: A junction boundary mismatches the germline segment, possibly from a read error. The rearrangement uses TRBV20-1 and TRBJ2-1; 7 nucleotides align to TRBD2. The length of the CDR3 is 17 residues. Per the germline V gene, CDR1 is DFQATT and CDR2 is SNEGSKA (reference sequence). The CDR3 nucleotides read TGCTGTGCTAGGAGGACCCCCGGGACTAAAACCTACAATGAGCAGTTCTTC. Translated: CCARRTPGTKTYNEQFF.

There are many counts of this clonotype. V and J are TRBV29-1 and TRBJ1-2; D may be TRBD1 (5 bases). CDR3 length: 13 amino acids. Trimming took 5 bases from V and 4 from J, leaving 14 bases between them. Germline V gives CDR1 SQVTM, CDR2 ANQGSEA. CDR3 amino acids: CSVNGGGVYGYTF. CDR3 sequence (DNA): TGCAGCGTTAATGGCGGGGGAGTCTATGGCTACACCTTC.

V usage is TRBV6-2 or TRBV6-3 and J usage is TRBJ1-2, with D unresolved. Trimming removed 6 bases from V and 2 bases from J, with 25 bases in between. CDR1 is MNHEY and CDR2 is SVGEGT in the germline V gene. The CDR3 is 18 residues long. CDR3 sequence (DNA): TGTGCCAGCAGCTTACTCGGCCTTCAGGAGGTGACAAACTATGGCTACACCTTC. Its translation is CASSLLGLQEVTNYGYTF.

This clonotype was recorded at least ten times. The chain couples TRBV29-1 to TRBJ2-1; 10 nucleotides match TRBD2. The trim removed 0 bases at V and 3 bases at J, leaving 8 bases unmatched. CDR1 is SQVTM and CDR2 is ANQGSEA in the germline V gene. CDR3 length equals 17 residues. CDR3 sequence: CSVEEGLATAYYNEQFF. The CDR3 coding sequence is TGCAGCGTTGAAGAGGGACTAGCGACGGCTTACTACAATGAGCAGTTCTTC.

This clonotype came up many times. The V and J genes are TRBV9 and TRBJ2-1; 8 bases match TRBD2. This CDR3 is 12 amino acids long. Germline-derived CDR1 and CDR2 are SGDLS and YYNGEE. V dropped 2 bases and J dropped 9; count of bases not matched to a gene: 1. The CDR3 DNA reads TGTGCCAGCAGCGTTCGGGAGGGTGAGCAGTTCTTC. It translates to CASSVREGEQFF.

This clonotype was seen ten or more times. CDR3 DNA sequence: TGTGCCAGCAGATCGTACACTGAAGCTTTCTTT. Protein: CASRSYTEAFF. The J gene is TRBJ1-1, the V gene TRBV2, with D hard to call. Germline CDR1 and CDR2: SNHLY and FYNNEI. V lost 6 bases and J lost 3, with 5 bases in between. The CDR3 is made up of 11 amino acids.

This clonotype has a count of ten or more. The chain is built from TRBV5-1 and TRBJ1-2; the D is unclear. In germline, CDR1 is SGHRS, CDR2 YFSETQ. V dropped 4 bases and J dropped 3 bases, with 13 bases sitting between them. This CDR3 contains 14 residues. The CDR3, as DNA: TGCGCCAGCAGCCCCCTTCTGGTAGACTATGGCTACACCTTC. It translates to CASSPLLVDYGYTF. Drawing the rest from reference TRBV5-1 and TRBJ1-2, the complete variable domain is KAGVTQTPRYLIKTRGQQVTLSCSPISGHRSVSWYQQTPGQGLQFLFEYFSETQRNKGNFPGRFSGRQFSNSRSEMNVSTLELGDSALYLCASSPLLVDYGYTFGSGTRLTVV.

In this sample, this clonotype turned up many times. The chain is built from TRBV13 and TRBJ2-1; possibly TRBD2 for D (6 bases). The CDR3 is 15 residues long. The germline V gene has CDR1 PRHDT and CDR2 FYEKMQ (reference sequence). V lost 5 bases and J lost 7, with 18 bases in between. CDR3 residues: CASSERVHTRNEQFF. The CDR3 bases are TGTGCCAGCAGCGAGCGGGTCCATACACGGAATGAGCAGTTCTTC.

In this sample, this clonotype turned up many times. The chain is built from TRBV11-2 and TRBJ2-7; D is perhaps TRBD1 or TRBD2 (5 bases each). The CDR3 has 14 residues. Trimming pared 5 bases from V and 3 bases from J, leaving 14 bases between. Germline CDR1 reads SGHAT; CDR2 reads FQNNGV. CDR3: CASSITGTNYEQYF. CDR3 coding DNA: TGTGCCAGCAGCATAACCGGGACGAACTACGAGCAGTACTTC.

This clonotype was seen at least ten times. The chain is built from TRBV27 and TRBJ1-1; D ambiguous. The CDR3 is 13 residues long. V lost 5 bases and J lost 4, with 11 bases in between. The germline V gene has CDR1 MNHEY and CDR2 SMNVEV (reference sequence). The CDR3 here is CASSMGSGTEAFF. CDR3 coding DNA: TGTGCCAGCAGTATGGGTAGTGGCACTGAAGCTTTCTTT.

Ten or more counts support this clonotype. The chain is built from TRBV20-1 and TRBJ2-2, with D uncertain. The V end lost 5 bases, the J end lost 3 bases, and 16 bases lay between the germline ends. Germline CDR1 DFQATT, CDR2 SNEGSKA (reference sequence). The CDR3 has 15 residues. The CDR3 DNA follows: TGCAGTGCTGGGGTAATTGGCCTGGACACCGGGGAGCTGTTTTTT. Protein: CSAGVIGLDTGELFF.

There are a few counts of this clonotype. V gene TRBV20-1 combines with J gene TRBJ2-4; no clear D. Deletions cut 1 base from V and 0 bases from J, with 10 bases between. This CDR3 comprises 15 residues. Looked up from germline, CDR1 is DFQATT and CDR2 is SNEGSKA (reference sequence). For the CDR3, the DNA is TGCAGTGCTAGAGTAGGTACTCTAGCCAAAAACATTCAGTACTTC. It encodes CSARVGTLAKNIQYF.

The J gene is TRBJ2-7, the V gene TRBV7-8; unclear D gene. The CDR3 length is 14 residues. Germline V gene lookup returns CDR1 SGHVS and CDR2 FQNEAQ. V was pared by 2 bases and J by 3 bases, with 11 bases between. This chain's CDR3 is CASSLRFSHYEQYF. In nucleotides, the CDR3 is TGTGCCAGCAGCTTACGGTTCAGTCACTACGAGCAGTACTTC.

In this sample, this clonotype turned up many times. In nucleotides, the CDR3 is TGTGCCACCAGCAGAGTAAGGACACCGAACACTGAAGCTTTCTTT. This encodes CATSRVRTPNTEAFF. V usage is TRBV15 and J usage is TRBJ1-1; a possible D gene is TRBD1 (5 bases). Trimming removed 1 base at V and 1 base at J, with 10 bases between. Germline V gives CDR1 LNHNV, CDR2 YYDKDF (reference sequence). This CDR3 is 15 amino acids long.

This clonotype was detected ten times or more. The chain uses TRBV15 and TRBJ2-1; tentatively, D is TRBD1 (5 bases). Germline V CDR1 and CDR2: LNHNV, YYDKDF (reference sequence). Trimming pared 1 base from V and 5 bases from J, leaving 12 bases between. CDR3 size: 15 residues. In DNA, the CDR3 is TGTGCCACCAGCAGAGCAGGGCTAAGCAACAATGAGCAGTTCTTC. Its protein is CATSRAGLSNNEQFF. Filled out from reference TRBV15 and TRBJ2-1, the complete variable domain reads DAMVIQNPRYQVTQFGKPVTLSCSQTLNHNVMYWYQQKSSQAPKLLFHYYDKDFNNEADTPDNFQSRRPNTSFCFLDIRSPGLGDTAMYLCATSRAGLSNNEQFFGPGTRLTVL.

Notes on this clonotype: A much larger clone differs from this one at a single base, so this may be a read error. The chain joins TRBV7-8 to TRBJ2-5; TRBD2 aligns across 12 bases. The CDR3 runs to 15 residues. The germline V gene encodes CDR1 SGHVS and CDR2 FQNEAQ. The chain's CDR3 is CASSRLAGVQETLYF. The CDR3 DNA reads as TGTGCCAGCAGCCGACTAGCGGGGGTTCAAGAGACCCTGTACTTC.

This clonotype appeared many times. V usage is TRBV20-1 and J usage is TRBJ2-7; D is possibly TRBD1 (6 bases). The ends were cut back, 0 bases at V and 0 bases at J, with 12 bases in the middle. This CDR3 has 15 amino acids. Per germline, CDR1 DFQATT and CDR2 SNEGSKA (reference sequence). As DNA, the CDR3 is TGCAGTGCTAGAGATTCGGCAGGGGCCTCCTACGAGCAGTACTTC. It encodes CSARDSAGASYEQYF.

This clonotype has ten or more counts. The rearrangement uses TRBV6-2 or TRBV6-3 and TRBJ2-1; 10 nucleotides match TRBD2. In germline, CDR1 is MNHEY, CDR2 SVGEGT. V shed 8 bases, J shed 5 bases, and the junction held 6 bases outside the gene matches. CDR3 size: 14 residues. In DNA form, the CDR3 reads TGTGCCAGCCAACTAGCGGGGCCGAACAATGAGCAGTTCTTC. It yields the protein CASQLAGPNNEQFF.

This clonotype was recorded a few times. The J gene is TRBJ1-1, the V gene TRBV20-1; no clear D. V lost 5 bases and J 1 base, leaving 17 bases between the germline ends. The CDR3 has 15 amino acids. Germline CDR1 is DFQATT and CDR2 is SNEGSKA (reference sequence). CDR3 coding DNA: TGCAGTGCTTCACCCATTGGGGTCAAGAACACTGAAGCTTTCTTT. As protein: CSASPIGVKNTEAFF.

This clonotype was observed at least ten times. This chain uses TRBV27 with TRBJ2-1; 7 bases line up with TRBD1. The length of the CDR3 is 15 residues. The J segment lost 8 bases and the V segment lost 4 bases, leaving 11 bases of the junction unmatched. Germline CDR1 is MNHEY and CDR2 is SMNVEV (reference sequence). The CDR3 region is CASSSQGDFWDEQFF. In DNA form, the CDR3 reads TGTGCCAGCAGTTCTCAGGGGGATTTTTGGGATGAGCAGTTCTTC.

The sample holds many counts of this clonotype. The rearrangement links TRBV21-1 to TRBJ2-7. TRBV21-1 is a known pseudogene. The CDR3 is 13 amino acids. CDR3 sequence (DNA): TGTGCCAGCAGCAAACAGAACACCTACGAGCAGTACTTC. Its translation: CASSKQNTYEQYF.

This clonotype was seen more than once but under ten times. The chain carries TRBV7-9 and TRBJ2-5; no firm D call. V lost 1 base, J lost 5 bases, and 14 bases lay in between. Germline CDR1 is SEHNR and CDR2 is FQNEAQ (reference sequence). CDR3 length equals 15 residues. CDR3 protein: CASSLVLSPQETQYF. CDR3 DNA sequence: TGTGCCAGCAGCTTAGTTCTGTCTCCCCAGGAGACCCAGTACTTC.

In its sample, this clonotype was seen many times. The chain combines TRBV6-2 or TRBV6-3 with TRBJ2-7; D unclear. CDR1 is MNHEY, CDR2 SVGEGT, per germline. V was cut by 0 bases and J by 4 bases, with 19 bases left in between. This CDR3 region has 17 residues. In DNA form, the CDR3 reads TGTGCCAGCAGTTACTCGAGAAGGCCAAGTCCTTATTACGAGCAGTACTTC. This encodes CASSYSRRPSPYYEQYF.

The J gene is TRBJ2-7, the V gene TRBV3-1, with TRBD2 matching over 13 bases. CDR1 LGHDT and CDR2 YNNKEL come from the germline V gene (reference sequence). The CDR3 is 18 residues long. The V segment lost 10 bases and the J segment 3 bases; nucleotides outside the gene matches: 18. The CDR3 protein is CATSHPPPGLAGVYEQYF. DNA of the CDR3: TGTGCCACCTCCCACCCTCCGCCTGGACTAGCGGGAGTCTACGAGCAGTACTTC.

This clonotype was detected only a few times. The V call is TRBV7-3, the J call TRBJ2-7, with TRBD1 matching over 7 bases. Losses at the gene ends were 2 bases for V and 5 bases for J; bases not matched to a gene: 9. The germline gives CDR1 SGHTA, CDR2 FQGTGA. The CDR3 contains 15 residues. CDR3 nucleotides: TGTGCCAGCAGCTTAGGGGCCGGGACAGAAGACGAGCAGTACTTC. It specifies CASSLGAGTEDEQYF.

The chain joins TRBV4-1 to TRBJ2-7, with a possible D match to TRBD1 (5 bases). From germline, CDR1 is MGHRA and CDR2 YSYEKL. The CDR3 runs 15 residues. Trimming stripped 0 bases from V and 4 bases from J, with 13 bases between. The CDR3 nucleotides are TGCGCCAGCAGCCAAGATCCGTCAGGGCAATACGAGCAGTACTTC. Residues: CASSQDPSGQYEQYF.